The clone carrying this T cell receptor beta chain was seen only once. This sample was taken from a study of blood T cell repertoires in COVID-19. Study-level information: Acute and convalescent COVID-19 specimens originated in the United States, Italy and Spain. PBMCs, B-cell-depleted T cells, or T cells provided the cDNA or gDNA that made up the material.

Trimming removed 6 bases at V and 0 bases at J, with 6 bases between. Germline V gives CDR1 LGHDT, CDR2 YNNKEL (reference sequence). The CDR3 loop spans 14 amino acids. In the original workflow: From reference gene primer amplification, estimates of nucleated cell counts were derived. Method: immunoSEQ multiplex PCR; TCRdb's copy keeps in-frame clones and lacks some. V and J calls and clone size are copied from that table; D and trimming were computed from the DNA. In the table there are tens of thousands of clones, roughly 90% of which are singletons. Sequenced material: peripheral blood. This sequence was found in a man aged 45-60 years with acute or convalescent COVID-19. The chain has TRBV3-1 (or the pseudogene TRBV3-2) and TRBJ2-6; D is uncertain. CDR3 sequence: CASSRGSGANVLTF. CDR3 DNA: TGTGCCAGCAGTAGAGGCTCTGGGGCCAACGTCCTGACTTTC.